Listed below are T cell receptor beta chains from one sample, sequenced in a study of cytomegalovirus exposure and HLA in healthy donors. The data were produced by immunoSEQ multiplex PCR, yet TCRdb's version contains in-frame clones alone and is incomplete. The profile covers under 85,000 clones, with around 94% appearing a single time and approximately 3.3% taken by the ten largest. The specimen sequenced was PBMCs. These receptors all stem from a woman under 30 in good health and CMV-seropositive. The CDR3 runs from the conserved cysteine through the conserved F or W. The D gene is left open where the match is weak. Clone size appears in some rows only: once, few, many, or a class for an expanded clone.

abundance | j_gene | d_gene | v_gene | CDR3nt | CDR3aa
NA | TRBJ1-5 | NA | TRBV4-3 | TGCGCCAGCAGCCAAGATATCGGGGGGAATCAGCCCCAGCATTTT | CASSQDIGGNQPQHF
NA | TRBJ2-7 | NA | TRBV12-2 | TGTGCAAGTCCGAGGTCCCTAGCGGGTTACTACGAGCAGTACTTC | CASPRSLAGYYEQYF
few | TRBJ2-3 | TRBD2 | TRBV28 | TGTGCCAGCAGTTTATGGTCACTAGCGGGAGGGCCGGGTACGCAGTATTTT | CASSLWSLAGGPGTQYF
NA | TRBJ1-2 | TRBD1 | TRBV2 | TGTGCCAGCAGTGATCTTCGACAGGGTCATGGCTACACCTTC | CASSDLRQGHGYTF
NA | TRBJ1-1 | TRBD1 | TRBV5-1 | TGCGCCAGCAGCTCCTCCAGGACAGGGGATGAAGCTTTCTTT | CASSSSRTGDEAFF
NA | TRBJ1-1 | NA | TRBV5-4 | TGTGCCAGCAGCTTGGACGGCAGGGACACTGAAGCTTTCTTT | CASSLDGRDTEAFF
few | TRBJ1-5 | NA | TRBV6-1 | TGTGCCAGCAGTGAAGAAGACGGGGACAATCAGCCCCAGCATTTT | CASSEEDGDNQPQHF
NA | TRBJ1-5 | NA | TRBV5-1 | TGCGCCAGCAGCTTGGGGACAGACAATCAGCCCCAGCATTTT | CASSLGTDNQPQHF
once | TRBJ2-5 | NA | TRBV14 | TGTGCCAGCAGCCAAGTCGCTTTCGAGTACCAAGAGACCCAGTACTTC | CASSQVAFEYQETQYF
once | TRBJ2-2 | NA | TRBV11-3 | TGTGCCAGCAGCGAGGTTAACACCGGGGAGCTGTTTTTT | CASSEVNTGELFF
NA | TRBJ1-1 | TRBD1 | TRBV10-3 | TGTGCCATCAGTGGGGACAGGGCGGCTGAAGCTTTCTTT | CAISGDRAAEAFF
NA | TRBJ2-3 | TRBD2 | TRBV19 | TGTGCCAGTAGTACTAGCGGGAGTTTAGCAGATACGCAGTATTTT | CASSTSGSLADTQYF
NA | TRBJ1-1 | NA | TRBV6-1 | TGTGCCAGCAGTGAGGTCGGCACTGAAGCTTTCTTT | CASSEVGTEAFF
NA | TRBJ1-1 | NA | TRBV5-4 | TGTGCCAGCAGCTTGGAGCGGGGGCCGAACACTGAAGCTTTCTTT | CASSLERGPNTEAFF
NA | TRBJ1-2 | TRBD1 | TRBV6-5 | TGTGCCAGCAGTTACTCAGACAGGGGGCTCAGTGGCTACACCTTC | CASSYSDRGLSGYTF
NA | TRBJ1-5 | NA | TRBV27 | TGTGCCAGCAGTTTAGTACAGGGAGAACAGCCCCAGCATTTT | CASSLVQGEQPQHF
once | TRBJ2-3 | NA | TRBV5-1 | TGCGCCAGCAGCTTGGCAAAGTCGACTGCGGGGGCTAGAGATACGCAGTATTTT | CASSLAKSTAGARDTQYF
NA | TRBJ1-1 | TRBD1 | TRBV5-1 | TGCGCCAGCAGCTTGCCTCAGGGGGCGAACACTGAAGCTTTCTTT | CASSLPQGANTEAFF
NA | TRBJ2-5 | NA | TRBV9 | TGTGCCAGCAGCGTAATTACAGGGGGAGGGGAGACCCAGTACTTC | CASSVITGGGETQYF
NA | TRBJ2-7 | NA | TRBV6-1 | TGTGCCAGCAGGGGGGCCGAGCAGTACTTC | CASRGAEQYF
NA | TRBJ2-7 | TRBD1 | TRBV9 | TGTGCCAGCAGCGCGCAAGGGGGCCAACTGGACGAGCAGTACTTC | CASSAQGGQLDEQYF
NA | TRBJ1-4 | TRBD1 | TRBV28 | TGTGCCAGCACTCGGACAGGGGGCGCTACTAATGAAAAACTGTTTTTT | CASTRTGGATNEKLFF
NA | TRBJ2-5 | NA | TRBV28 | TGTGCCAGCAGTTTACCGCCTACCGTAGAAGAGACCCAGTACTTC | CASSLPPTVEETQYF
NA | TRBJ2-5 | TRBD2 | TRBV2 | TGTGCCAGCACCGAGGGACTAGGTGAGACCCAGTACTTC | CASTEGLGETQYF
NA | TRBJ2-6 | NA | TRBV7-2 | TGTGCCAGCAGCGGACAAAGTCGGGCCAACGTCCTGACTTTC | CASSGQSRANVLTF
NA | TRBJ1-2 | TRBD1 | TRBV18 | TGTGCCAGCTCACCTCAAAGCCCCGGGACAGGGGCTCGCTACACCTTC | CASSPQSPGTGARYTF
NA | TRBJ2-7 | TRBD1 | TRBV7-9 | TGTGCCAGCAGCTTGAAGGACAGGGGGTCCTACGAGCAGTACTTC | CASSLKDRGSYEQYF
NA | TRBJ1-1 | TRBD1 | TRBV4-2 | TGTGCCAGCAGCCAAGACAGGGGGCCGGGCACTGAAGCTTTCTTT | CASSQDRGPGTEAFF
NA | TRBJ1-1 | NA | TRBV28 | TGTGCCAGCAGTGAGGACAGTAAGAACACTGAAGCTTTCTTT | CASSEDSKNTEAFF
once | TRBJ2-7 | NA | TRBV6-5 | TGTGCCAGCAGTCCAACGAACCAGGGTGAGCAGTACTTC | CASSPTNQGEQYF
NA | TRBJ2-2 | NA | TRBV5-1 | TGCGCCAGCAGCCAGACGTCGACTGGGAACACCGGGGAGCTGTTTTTT | CASSQTSTGNTGELFF
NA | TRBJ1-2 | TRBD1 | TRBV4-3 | TGCGCCAGCAGCCAAGACCAAGTAGGGGGCCGTGGCTACACCTTC | CASSQDQVGGRGYTF
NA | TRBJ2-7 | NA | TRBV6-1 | TGTGCCAGCAGTGAGAGGTCCCCGTACGAGCAGTACTTC | CASSERSPYEQYF
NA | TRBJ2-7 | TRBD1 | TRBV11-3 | TGTGCCAGCAGTACTCGGGACAGGGGATACTACGAGCAGTACTTC | CASSTRDRGYYEQYF
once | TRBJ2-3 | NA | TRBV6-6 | TGTGCCAGCAACCGAGATAACGAAAGCGCAGATACGCAGTATTTT | CASNRDNESADTQYF
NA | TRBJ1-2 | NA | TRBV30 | TGTGCCTGGAGTGGTATCCGTTTCTCTAACTATGGCTACACCTTC | CAWSGIRFSNYGYTF
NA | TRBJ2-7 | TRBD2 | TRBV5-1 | TGCGCCAGCAGCTACCAAGGGACTAGCGGGGACGAGCAGTACTTC | CASSYQGTSGDEQYF
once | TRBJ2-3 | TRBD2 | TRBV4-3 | TGCGCCAGCAGCCAGGAACTAGCGGGAGGGCCACGAGATACGCAGTATTTT | CASSQELAGGPRDTQYF
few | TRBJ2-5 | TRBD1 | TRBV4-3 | TGCGCCAGCAGCCAGGACCGGATGGACAGGGTTAACTTC | CASSQDRMDRVNF
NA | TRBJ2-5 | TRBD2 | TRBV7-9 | TGTGCCAGCAGCGCCGGCGCGGGAGCGTTGTGGGAGACCCAGTACTTC | CASSAGAGALWETQYF